This T cell receptor beta chain was observed in a study of shared clonotypes between healthy human individuals. Study-wide findings and caveats: The expectation was that sequencing depth would affect clonotype sharing among donors. Sample collection involved blood only; tissue repertoires are likely different. Unshared clonotypes carried lower generation probabilities than those common to all four donors.

CDR3 length equals 16 residues. Per germline, CDR1 WNHNN and CDR2 SYGVQD (reference sequence). V was cut by 3 bases and J by 2 bases, with 17 bases left in between. With respect to this clone: The antigen remains undetermined.

Produced via immunoSEQ multiplex PCR; TCRdb's table is partial and in-frame only. Among about 2.4 million clones listed, roughly 92% were seen once. The split of CD4+ cells yielded CD45RA+ naive and CD45RA-negative memory subsets. This TCR was sampled from a man between 18 and 29 years old in good health. The material sequenced was naive CD4+ T cells sorted from blood. Subset: CD45RA+ positively selected. V usage is TRBV10-1 and J usage is TRBJ2-7; possibly TRBD1 for D (5 bases). The CDR3 sequence is CASSDRASRATYEQYF. The DNA of the CDR3 is TGCGCCAGCAGTGATCGGGCGAGCAGGGCAACCTACGAGCAGTACTTC.